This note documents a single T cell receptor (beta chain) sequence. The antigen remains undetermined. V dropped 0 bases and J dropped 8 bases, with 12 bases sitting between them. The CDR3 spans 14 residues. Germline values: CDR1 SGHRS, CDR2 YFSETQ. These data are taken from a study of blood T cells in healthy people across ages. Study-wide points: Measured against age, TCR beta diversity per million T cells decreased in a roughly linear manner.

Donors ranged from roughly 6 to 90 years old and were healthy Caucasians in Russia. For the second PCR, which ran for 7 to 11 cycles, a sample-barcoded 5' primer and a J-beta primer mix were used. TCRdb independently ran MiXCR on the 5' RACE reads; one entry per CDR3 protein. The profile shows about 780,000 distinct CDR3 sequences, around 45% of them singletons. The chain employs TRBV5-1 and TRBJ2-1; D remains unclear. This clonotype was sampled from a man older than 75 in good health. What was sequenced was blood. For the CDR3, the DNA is TGCGCCAGCAGCTTGGATTTAGGCTTCGATGAGCAGTTCTTC. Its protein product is CASSLDLGFDEQFF.